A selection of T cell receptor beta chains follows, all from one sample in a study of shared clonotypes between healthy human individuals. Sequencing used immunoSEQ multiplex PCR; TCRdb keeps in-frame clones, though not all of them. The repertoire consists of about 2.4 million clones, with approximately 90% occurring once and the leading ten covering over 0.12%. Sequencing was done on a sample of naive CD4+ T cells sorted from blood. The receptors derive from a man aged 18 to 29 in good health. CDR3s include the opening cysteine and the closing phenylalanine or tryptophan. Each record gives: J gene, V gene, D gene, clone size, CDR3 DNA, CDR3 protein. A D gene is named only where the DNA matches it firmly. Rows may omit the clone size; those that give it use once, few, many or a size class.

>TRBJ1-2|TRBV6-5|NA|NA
TGTGCCAGCACCGCGCACTCAGGGGTCCGTGCTGGCTACACCTTC
CASTAHSGVRAGYTF
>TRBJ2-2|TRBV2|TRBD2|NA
TGTGCCAGCAGCGGACTAGCCTCAGCCACCGGGGAGCTGTTTTTT
CASSGLASATGELFF
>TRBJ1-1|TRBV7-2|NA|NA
TGTGCCAGCAGCCACGGACAGTTGAACACTGAAGCTTTCTTT
CASSHGQLNTEAFF
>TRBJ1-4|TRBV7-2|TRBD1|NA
TGTGCCAGCAGCCGGGACAGTTTTAATGAAAAACTGTTTTTT
CASSRDSFNEKLFF
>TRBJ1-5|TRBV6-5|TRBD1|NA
TGTGCCAGCAGTTACGTAGGGGGCGGGAATCAGCCCCAGCATTTT
CASSYVGGGNQPQHF
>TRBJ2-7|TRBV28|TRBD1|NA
TGTGCCAGCAGTTTACCCCGACAGGGTAGGTCCTACGAGCAGTACTTC
CASSLPRQGRSYEQYF
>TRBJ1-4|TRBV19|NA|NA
TGTGCCAGTAGTATAGGCGCAGCCCCTAATGAAAAACTGTTTTTT
CASSIGAAPNEKLFF
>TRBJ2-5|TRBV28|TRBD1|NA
TGTGCCAGCAGTCTCAGACAGGGGTATTACGAGACCCAGTACTTC
CASSLRQGYYETQYF
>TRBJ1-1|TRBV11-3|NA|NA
TGTGCCAGCAGCTTGCGGGGGTTGGACACTGAAGCTTTCTTT
CASSLRGLDTEAFF
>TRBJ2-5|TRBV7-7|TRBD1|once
TGTGCTAGCAGCTTGACAGGGTCAGGGACCCAGTACTTC
CASSLTGSGTQYF
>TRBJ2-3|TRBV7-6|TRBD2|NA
TGTGCCAGCAGCGAAACTAGCGCCGACACAGATACGCAGTATTTT
CASSETSADTDTQYF
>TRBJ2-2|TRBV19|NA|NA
TGTGCCAGTAGAGCACAGGGTACCGGGGAGCTGTTTTTT
CASRAQGTGELFF
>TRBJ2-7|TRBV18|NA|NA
TGTGCCAGCTCACGGGATCCCCATTACGAGCAGTACTTC
CASSRDPHYEQYF
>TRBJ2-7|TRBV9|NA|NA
TGTGCCAGCAGCCCAAGTGGGTTAACCTACGAGCAGTACTTC
CASSPSGLTYEQYF
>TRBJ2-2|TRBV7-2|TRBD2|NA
TGTGCCAGCAGCCCGGGACTAAGAATCGGGGAGCTGTTTTTT
CASSPGLRIGELFF
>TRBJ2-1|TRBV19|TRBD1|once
TGTGCCAGTAGTCTACGACAGGGATCCAATGAGCAGTTCTTC
CASSLRQGSNEQFF
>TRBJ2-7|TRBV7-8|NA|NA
TGTGCCAGCAGCCAAACCCCGGCGGGGGAGCAGTACTTC
CASSQTPAGEQYF
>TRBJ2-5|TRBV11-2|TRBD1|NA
TGTGCCAGCAGCTCGGGGACAGTCAAAGGCGGAGAGACCCAGTACTTC
CASSSGTVKGGETQYF
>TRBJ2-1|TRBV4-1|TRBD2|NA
TGCGCCAGCAGCCAGGAAGCCGGGACTAGCGGATACAATGAGCAGTTCTTC
CASSQEAGTSGYNEQFF
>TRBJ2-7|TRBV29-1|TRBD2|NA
TGCAGCGTTGAAGAGAGCCCGGGGGGAGTGGGCGAGCAGTACTTC
CSVEESPGGVGEQYF
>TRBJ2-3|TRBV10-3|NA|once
TGTGCCATCGGGCGGGTAGATACGCAGTATTTT
CAIGRVDTQYF
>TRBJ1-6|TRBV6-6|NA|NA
TGTGCCAGCAGTCGCGGAGGGGTTGCACCCCTCCACTTT
CASSRGGVAPLHF
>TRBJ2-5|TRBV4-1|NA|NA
TGCGCCAGCAGCCACACAGGGATACAAGAGACCCAGTACTTC
CASSHTGIQETQYF
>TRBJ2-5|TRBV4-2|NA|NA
TGTGCCAGCAGCCAAGATGAGCGGACGGAGACCCAGTACTTC
CASSQDERTETQYF
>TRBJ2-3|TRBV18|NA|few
TGTGCCAGCTCACCACCCGGTACGCAGTATTTT
CASSPPGTQYF
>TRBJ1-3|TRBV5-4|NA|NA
TGTGCCAGCAGCTTGGGGGGAGTCTCTGGAAACACCATATATTTT
CASSLGGVSGNTIYF
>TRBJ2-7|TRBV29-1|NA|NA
TGCAGCGTTGGACCCGGCGGCTACGAGCAGTACTTC
CSVGPGGYEQYF
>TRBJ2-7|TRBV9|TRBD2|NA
TGTGCCAGCAGCGTAGAGGGTCTAGCGGGAGCCTCGGGAAACGAGCAGTACTTC
CASSVEGLAGASGNEQYF
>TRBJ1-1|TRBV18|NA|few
TGTGCCAGCTCACCGATGGGGTACACTGAAGCTTTCTTT
CASSPMGYTEAFF
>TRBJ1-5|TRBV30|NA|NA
TGTGCCTGGAGTGGCAAGGGGGTGGGGAGGCAGCCCCAGCATTTT
CAWSGKGVGRQPQHF
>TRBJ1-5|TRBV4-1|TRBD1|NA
TGCGCCAGCAGCCAAGACAACAGGGGAGATCAGCCCCAGCATTTT
CASSQDNRGDQPQHF
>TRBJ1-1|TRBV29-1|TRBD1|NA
TGCAGCGGACGTCTCCAGGGGGGGAACACTGAAGCTTTCTTT
CSGRLQGGNTEAFF
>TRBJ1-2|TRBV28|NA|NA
TGTGCCAGCAGTTTAGCGGACCGCCTTGAAAGCTTC
CASSLADRLESF
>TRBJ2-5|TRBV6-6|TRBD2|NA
TGTGCCAGCAGGCCGGGGACTAGCGGGGGGCCGGAGACCCAGTACTTC
CASRPGTSGGPETQYF
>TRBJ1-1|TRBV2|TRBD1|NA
TGTGCCAGCAGCCGGGACAGGGGGCGGGCCACTGAAGCTTTCTTT
CASSRDRGRATEAFF
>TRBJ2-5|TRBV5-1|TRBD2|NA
TGCGCCAGCAGCTTGGGTGGGGTAGCGGGAGTTCGAGAGACCCAGTACTTC
CASSLGGVAGVRETQYF
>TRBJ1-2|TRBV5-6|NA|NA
TGTGCCAGCAGCTTCGGTTCAGGGGTAAATGGCTACACCTTC
CASSFGSGVNGYTF
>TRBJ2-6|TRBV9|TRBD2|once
TGTGCCAGCAGCCACCCATTGGGATCCGGGACTAGCGCCTCTCTAGGGGCCAACGTCCTGACTTTC
CASSHPLGSGTSASLGANVLTF
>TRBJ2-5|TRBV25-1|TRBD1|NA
TGTGCCAGCAAGAGGACAGGGGGCGAGACCCAGTACTTC
CASKRTGGETQYF
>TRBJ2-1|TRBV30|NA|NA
TGTGCCTGGAGTACCAGACTAGGGGGGCAGTTCTTC
CAWSTRLGGQFF
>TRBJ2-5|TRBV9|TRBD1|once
TGTGCCAGCAGCGGAGGGGCAGGGACAGGCCAAGAGACCCAGTACTTC
CASSGGAGTGQETQYF
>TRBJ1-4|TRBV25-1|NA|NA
TGTGCCAGCAGTCTGGTCCTCAATGAAAAACTGTTTTTT
CASSLVLNEKLFF
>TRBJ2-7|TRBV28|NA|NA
TGTGCCAGCAGTTTAGGGGGGATTAGCTACGAGCAGTACTTC
CASSLGGISYEQYF